This is a list of T cell receptor beta chains from one sample in a study of blood T cell repertoires in COVID-19. The data were produced by immunoSEQ multiplex PCR, yet TCRdb's version contains in-frame clones alone and is incomplete. The sample records 200,000 to 300,000 clones, 84% being singletons. The sequenced sample consisted of peripheral blood. These receptors were obtained from a human donor in a cohort sampled during active COVID-19. Both conserved end residues are trimmed from each CDR3. Rows give clone size only sometimes, using once, few, many, or a class for an expanded clone.

>TRBV3-1/TRBV3-2|.|TRBJ1-1
ASSQDPQSLGAF
>TRBV19|.|TRBJ2-1
ASSIVGGAFREQF
>TRBV10-3|.|TRBJ1-2
AISEEDRGYGYT
>TRBV21-1|.|TRBJ1-1
ASSKALFVYRDRKNTEAF
>TRBV12-5|.|TRBJ2-1
ASVPAWRGNEQF
>TRBV9|.|TRBJ1-2
ASSVGPVYGYT
>TRBV5-1|.|TRBJ2-6
ASSSTGHGANVLT
>TRBV28|.|TRBJ1-2
ASSLFQGVIYGYT
>TRBV3-1/TRBV3-2|.|TRBJ2-7
ASSQVGQAGQY
>TRBV15|.|TRBJ2-7
ATSREGGINYEQY
>TRBV3-1/TRBV3-2|.|TRBJ2-1
ASRTGSSYNEQF
>TRBV3-1/TRBV3-2|.|TRBJ1-1
ASSQVFNTEAF
>TRBV7-5|few|TRBJ2-7
ASPLGTYEQY
>TRBV14|.|TRBJ1-1
ASSPLEGRSTEAF
>TRBV28|.|TRBJ2-2
ASSFGSGRAVGELF
>TRBV14|.|TRBJ1-2
ASSPSPEGFYGYT
>TRBV3-1/TRBV3-2|.|TRBJ1-1
ASSQGATGVHEAF
>TRBV6-1|.|TRBJ1-5
ASSGKVDRRSYSNQPQH
>TRBV7-9|.|TRBJ1-2
ASRPGNTGTGFYGYT
>TRBV19|.|TRBJ2-7
ASSTILAGVGEQY
>TRBV29-1|.|TRBJ1-1
SAAGNTEAF
>TRBV3-1/TRBV3-2|.|TRBJ2-7
ASSQSTSVY
>TRBV3-1/TRBV3-2|.|TRBJ2-1
ASSVGGAGYNEQF
>TRBV15|few|TRBJ2-3
ATSQRLAAVDTQY
>TRBV4-2|once|TRBJ2-1
ASSQDPAGVYYNEQF
>TRBV6-5|.|TRBJ1-1
ASRLNTEAF
>TRBV3-1/TRBV3-2|.|TRBJ2-5
ASSLFGGGQETQY
>TRBV7-6|.|TRBJ2-7
ASSSEAGGPYEQY
>TRBV4-3|.|TRBJ2-2
ASSPRPQGNPAGELF
>TRBV19|once|TRBJ2-7
ASSTKTGTALYEQY
>TRBV6-5|.|TRBJ2-6
ASSYLGGGANVLT
>TRBV15|.|TRBJ1-2
ATSNDPVRGYT
>TRBV2|.|TRBJ2-7
ASSETGGGEQY
>TRBV27|.|TRBJ2-2
ASRGGTFQSGELF
>TRBV4-3|.|TRBJ2-4
ASSQDSAGGGNIQY
>TRBV7-8|.|TRBJ2-2
ASSLTGGLNTGELF
>TRBV11-2|.|TRBJ2-3
ASRPLASDTQY
>TRBV19|.|TRBJ1-2
ASTLWRGGYT
>TRBV7-6|.|TRBJ1-5
ASAIGDNSYQPQH
>TRBV18|.|TRBJ1-1
ASSPPDGQRTEAF
>TRBV7-9|once|TRBJ2-7
ASSPGQASYEQY
>TRBV3-1/TRBV3-2|.|TRBJ2-1
ASSQVSNEQF
>TRBV19|.|TRBJ1-4
ATSGLNEKLF
>TRBV2|.|TRBJ1-2
ASRRQGANYGYT
>TRBV6-4|few|TRBJ2-1
ASSDSTSGRGQF
>TRBV23-1|.|TRBJ2-1
ASSPPGQGVRGRVNEQF
>TRBV6-2/TRBV6-3|.|TRBJ2-7
ASSPGQGRDEQY